The 19 T cell receptor beta chains listed next were all sequenced from one sample in a study of beta chain features in type 1 diabetes. Study outcomes and limitations: Patients with Type 1 diabetes showed moderately but significantly shorter TCRB CDR3s in all four CD4+ subsets.

These receptors are not linked to any known antigen. The whole isolated RNA underwent reverse transcription, so sequencing captured expressed TCRB transcripts. Clones were read by immunoSEQ multiplex PCR, and TCRdb kept only the in-frame ones, dropping some. This table holds more than 250,000 clones, about 23% found once. The sample was naive CD4+ T cells from blood. These receptors were obtained from a woman between 25 and 40 years old with type 1 diabetes.

The rearrangement uses TRBV18 and TRBJ1-1; the D is unclear. With 5 bases removed from V and 4 bases from J, the gap between germline ends came to 11 bases. Per germline, CDR1 KGHSH and CDR2 LQKENI. This CDR3 comprises 13 residues. The CDR3 DNA follows: TGTGCCAGCTCAGTACGACGGGGCACTGAAGCTTTCTTT. It codes for CASSVRRGTEAFF.

This clone has more than one count but fewer than ten. The rearrangement links TRBV9 to TRBJ2-2; D is possibly TRBD2 (6 bases). CDR3 length equals 15 residues. Trimming pared 5 bases from V and 6 bases from J, leaving 17 bases between. Germline CDR1 reads SGDLS; CDR2 reads YYNGEE. CDR3 loop: CASRPAGTGSGELFF. Written as DNA, the CDR3 is TGTGCCAGCAGGCCAGCGGGCACCGGGTCCGGGGAGCTGTTTTTT.

In this sample, this clone turned up a few times. V is TRBV5-1 and J is TRBJ2-7, with D possibly TRBD1 on 6 matching bases. Trimming stripped 4 bases from V and 0 bases from J, with 17 bases between. The length of the CDR3 is 16 residues. CDR1 SGHRS and CDR2 YFSETQ come from the germline V gene. CDR3: CASSQGLSADSYEQYF. DNA for the CDR3: TGCGCCAGCAGCCAGGGGTTAAGCGCTGACTCCTACGAGCAGTACTTC.

This clone was seen a handful of times. The V and J genes are TRBV6-1 and TRBJ2-7, with D hard to call. Germline-derived CDR1 and CDR2 are MNHNS and SASEGT. Trimming took off 0 bases at V and 6 bases at J, with 12 bases between the two ends. The CDR3 is 14 residues long. The CDR3 nucleotides are TGTGCCAGCAGTGAAGCGTACCTAGAGAGCGAGCAGTACTTC. Protein sequence: CASSEAYLESEQYF.

This clone was seen more than once but under ten times. The DNA of the CDR3 is TGCAGCGCCGGACGGACTAGCGGAGAGACCCAGTACTTC. It codes for CSAGRTSGETQYF. The chain employs TRBV29-1 and TRBJ2-5; TRBD2 matches 10 bases. With 7 bases clipped from V and 4 bases from J, the junction kept 6 bases outside the gene matches. The CDR3 consists of 13 residues. Germline V gene data show CDR1 as SQVTM and CDR2 as ANQGSEA.

V gene TRBV10-3 combines with J gene TRBJ2-1, with 9 bases that match TRBD2. V lost 6 bases to trimming and J lost 4 bases; unmatched junction nucleotides: 10. In germline, CDR1 is ENHRY, CDR2 SYGVKD. There are 16 residues in the CDR3. Here the CDR3 DNA reads TGTGCCATCAGCACTCCAGCGGGAGGTACTTACAATGAGCAGTTCTTC. Its protein is CAISTPAGGTYNEQFF.

The gene calls are TRBV7-2 and TRBJ1-5; D ambiguous. The CDR3 spans 13 residues. Germline V gene data show CDR1 as SGHTA and CDR2 as FQGNSA. The V and J ends lost 5 bases and 0 bases respectively, with 5 bases between them. The CDR3 DNA reads as TGTGCCAGCAGCGTTTATAGCAATCAGCCCCAGCATTTT. Protein: CASSVYSNQPQHF.

This chain connects TRBV4-2 to TRBJ2-7; 14 bases map to TRBD2. Germline trimming cut 2 bases from V and 3 bases from J; bases unmatched to any gene: 3. The CDR3 length is 16 residues. Germline CDR1 and CDR2: LGHNA and YNFKEQ. CDR3 nucleotides: TGTGCCAGCAGCCAAATGGGGACTAGCGGGAGCTACGAGCAGTACTTC. Encoded protein: CASSQMGTSGSYEQYF.

This clone was seen only a few times. The V and J genes are TRBV6-5 and TRBJ2-1, with TRBD2 identical over 8 bases. Germline lookup yields CDR1 MNHEY and CDR2 SVGAGI. The CDR3 consists of 13 residues. Trimming cost V 3 bases and J 14 bases; bases outside gene matches: 9. The CDR3 DNA reads TGTGCCAGCAGTTATGGCTCCGGGACTAGAGAGTTCTTC. It is translated as CASSYGSGTREFF.

The chain uses TRBV19 and TRBJ1-5, with D uncertain. Germline V gives CDR1 LNHDA, CDR2 SQIVND (reference sequence). There are 15 residues in the CDR3. The V end lost 3 bases, the J end lost 3 bases, and 12 bases lay between the germline ends. CDR3 protein: CASSIGQAFNQPQHF. In DNA, the CDR3 is TGTGCCAGTAGTATCGGCCAGGCGTTCAATCAGCCCCAGCATTTT.

The V gene is TRBV4-1, the J gene TRBJ2-3, with 7 bases matching TRBD2. J lost 2 bases, V lost 0 bases, and 8 bases had no gene match. Germline-derived CDR1 and CDR2 are MGHRA and YSYEKL. The CDR3 is 17 residues long. CDR3 sequence (DNA): TGCGCCAGCAGCCAAGAATTCGCTAGCGGTAACACAGATACGCAGTATTTT. The encoded protein is CASSQEFASGNTDTQYF.

The V call is TRBV14, the J call TRBJ2-3, with a weak D call TRBD1 (6 bases). Germline V gene data show CDR1 as SGHDN and CDR2 as FVKESK. V lost 4 bases and J lost 4, with 18 bases in between. The CDR3 is 16 residues long. CDR3 region: CASSLTGMWSPDTQYF. The CDR3 nucleotides are TGTGCCAGCAGCCTTACAGGGATGTGGTCTCCAGATACGCAGTATTTT.

CDR3 DNA sequence: TGCGCCAGCAGCCAGGTCGGACAGGGCGGCAATCAGCCCCAGCATTTT. Encoded protein: CASSQVGQGGNQPQHF. The chain employs TRBV4-1 and TRBJ1-5, with TRBD1 identical over 8 bases. V was clipped by 3 bases and J by 2 bases; unmatched bases: 6. This CDR3 is 16 amino acids long. Germline V gene sequence: CDR1 MGHRA, CDR2 YSYEKL.

This rearrangement joins TRBV5-6 to TRBJ2-1; 9 nucleotides align to TRBD2. Unmatched junction bases numbered 4, after V lost 3 bases and J lost 0 bases. Germline CDR1 reads SGHDT; CDR2 reads YYEEEE. The CDR3 is 16 amino acids. CDR3 sequence reads: CASSSPGLASYNEQFF. The CDR3, as DNA: TGTGCCAGCAGCTCCCCGGGACTAGCCTCCTACAATGAGCAGTTCTTC.

This clone was seen a few times. This rearrangement joins TRBV15 to TRBJ2-4, with TRBD1 matching over 7 bases. After removal of 1 base from V and 0 bases from J, the junction contained 9 bases not matched to a gene. CDR1 is LNHNV, CDR2 YYDKDF, per germline (reference sequence). The CDR3 is 18 residues long. CDR3 nucleotides: TGTGCCACCAGCAGAGGGGCAGGGGGAAATACAGCCAAAAACATTCAGTACTTC. As protein: CATSRGAGGNTAKNIQYF.

This clone was picked up a small number of times. The J gene is TRBJ1-2, the V gene TRBV28; D not certain. V lost 4 bases and J lost 8, with 14 bases in between. Per the germline V gene, CDR1 is MDHEN and CDR2 is SYDVKM. The CDR3 spans 13 residues. The CDR3 coding sequence is TGTGCCAGCAGTTCCCTTTCGGTTTCGGGCTACACCTTC. Protein: CASSSLSVSGYTF.

The chain employs TRBV30 and TRBJ1-5; D is perhaps TRBD1 (5 bases). Looked up from germline, CDR1 is GTSNPN and CDR2 is SVGIG (reference sequence). The CDR3 consists of 14 residues. V lost 0 bases and J lost 6, with 12 bases in between. The CDR3 here is CAWSVVRATQPQHF. As DNA, the CDR3 is TGTGCCTGGAGTGTAGTCAGGGCTACTCAGCCCCAGCATTTT. Full variable domain (remainder filled in from reference TRBV30 and TRBJ1-5): SQTIHQWPATLVQPVGSPLSLECTVEGTSNPNLYWYRQAAGRGLQLLFYSVGIGQISSEVPQNLSASRPQDRQFILSSKKLLLSDSGFYLCAWSVVRATQPQHFGDGTRLSIL.

This clone was observed a few times. The genes are TRBV9 and TRBJ1-4; the match to TRBD1 covers 7 bases. Per germline, CDR1 SGDLS and CDR2 YYNGEE. Unmatched junction bases numbered 11, after V lost 10 bases and J lost 8 bases. This CDR3 region has 13 residues. The CDR3 reads CAGYRGVKEKLFF. In DNA form, the CDR3 reads TGTGCCGGTTACAGGGGAGTTAAGGAAAAACTGTTTTTT.

This rearrangement joins TRBV9 to TRBJ2-1, with D perhaps TRBD2 (6 bases). The CDR3 has 17 amino acids. Looked up from germline, CDR1 is SGDLS and CDR2 is YYNGEE. Trimming removed 0 bases at V and 8 bases at J, with 21 bases between. CDR3 region: CASSVGSAGPITDEQFF. CDR3 sequence (DNA): TGTGCCAGCAGCGTAGGTAGTGCGGGGCCTATCACGGATGAGCAGTTCTTC.